The sequence of this T cell receptor (beta chain) was determined in a study of T cell responses to AZD1222 COVID-19 vaccine. General observations from the study: CD4 TCRs covered the whole spike, strongest at regions 160-218 and 743-854. Compared with day 0, the breadth and depth of the Spike-specific TCR repertoire rose significantly after two doses of AZD1222. Reports indicate that nearly half of spike-specific TCRs are directed at unmutated variant regions.

About this clone itself: The antigen is unknown.

Using immunoSEQ multiplex PCR, the repertoire was profiled, and TCRdb retains in-frame clones only, with some absent. Of 100,000 or so clones in the sample, about nine tenths were seen once. V was pared by 4 bases and J by 5 bases, with 8 bases of the junction left unmatched. The CDR3 extends over 15 amino acids. CDR1 and CDR2 from the germline V gene are LNHDA and SQIVND (reference sequence). The receptor was derived from an adult in good health. Sample: peripheral blood, taken on day 0 of AZD1222 vaccination. This sequence joins TRBV19 and TRBJ1-2; 9 nucleotides match TRBD1. For the CDR3, the DNA is TGTGCCAGTAGTAACAAGGGCGACAGGGGGTATGGCTACACCTTC. Translating it yields CASSNKGDRGYGYTF.